This entry lists 21 T cell receptor beta chains sequenced from one sample in a study of T cell repertoires in cytomegalovirus infection. Each CDR3 protein is one row after TCRdb ran MiXCR on the reads. Among approximately 730,000 distinct CDR3 sequences listed, 29% were seen once. These receptors have no identified antigens. Sequenced material: cultured CD8+ T cells from PBMCs, taken from culture after CMV antigen stimulation. The receptors shown here come from a human donor in good health (CMV status not recorded). Some clones in this sample may be carry-over from other donors' samples.

This clonotype has more than one count but fewer than ten. V and J are TRBV6-1 and TRBJ1-2; D is ambiguous. Germline-derived CDR1 and CDR2 are MNHNS and SASEGT. The V and J ends lost 4 bases and 8 bases respectively, with 23 bases between them. The CDR3 spans 16 residues. CDR3 nucleotide sequence: TGTGCCAGCAGTGTCTGGCTTTCGGACCGACTAGGCGGCTACACCTTC. As protein: CASSVWLSDRLGGYTF.

This clonotype was observed at least ten times. V usage is TRBV12-3 or TRBV12-4 and J usage is TRBJ1-1, with 10 bases identical to TRBD1. With 5 bases clipped from V and 1 base from J, the junction kept 19 bases outside the gene matches. This CDR3 comprises 20 residues. This CDR3 reads CASSPWDRGLIDRRNTEAFF. CDR3 coding DNA: TGTGCCAGCAGTCCATGGGACAGGGGATTGATTGATAGACGGAACACTGAAGCTTTCTTT.

Only a few counts were recorded for this clonotype. This chain connects TRBV11-2 to TRBJ2-5, with D hard to call. CDR3 size: 15 residues. Germline lookup yields CDR1 SGHAT and CDR2 FQNNGV. Deletions cut 0 bases from V and 5 bases from J, with 13 bases between. The CDR3 DNA reads TGTGCCAGCAGCTTAGACACCCTAGAGGCGGAGACCCAGTACTTC. It translates to CASSLDTLEAETQYF. The whole variable domain, filled in from reference TRBV11-2 and TRBJ2-5, reads EAGVAQSPRYKIIEKRQSVAFWCNPISGHATLYWYQQILGQGPKLLIQFQNNGVVDDSQLPKDRFSAERLKGVDSTLKIQPAKLEDSAVYLCASSLDTLEAETQYFGPGTRLLVL.

This chain links TRBV7-4 with TRBJ2-1; TRBD2 matches at 11 bases. Trimming removed 5 bases from V and 7 bases from J; junction bases left unmatched: 10. The CDR3 contains 16 residues. Germline values: CDR1 SGHVT, CDR2 SQSDAQ. The CDR3, as DNA: TGTGCCAGCAGCATGACTAGCGGGGCAACGGGGAATGAGCAGTTCTTC. Translated: CASSMTSGATGNEQFF. The full variable domain, rest sourced from reference TRBV7-4 and TRBJ2-1, is GAGVSQSPRYKVAKRGRDVALRCDSISGHVTLYWYRQTLGQGSEVLTYSQSDAQRDKSGRPSGRFSAERPERSVSTLKIQRTEQGDSAVYLCASSMTSGATGNEQFFGPGTRLTVL.

The chain is built from TRBV5-1 and TRBJ1-1; 8 bases map to TRBD1. Germline CDR1 SGHRS, CDR2 YFSETQ. The CDR3 runs to 15 residues. Trimming took 4 bases from V and 3 from J; bases not matched to a gene: 8. CDR3 nucleotides: TGCGCCAGCAGCGGGGGGACAGGTGAGGACACTGAAGCTTTCTTT. This gives the protein CASSGGTGEDTEAFF. Drawing the rest from reference TRBV5-1 and TRBJ1-1, the complete variable domain is KAGVTQTPRYLIKTRGQQVTLSCSPISGHRSVSWYQQTPGQGLQFLFEYFSETQRNKGNFPGRFSGRQFSNSRSEMNVSTLELGDSALYLCASSGGTGEDTEAFFGQGTRLTVV.

This clonotype was seen many times. The chain joins TRBV12-3 or TRBV12-4 to TRBJ1-2; D is unresolved. CDR3 length: 12 amino acids. Trimming took off 1 base at V and 5 bases at J, with 5 bases between the two ends. The CDR3 DNA follows: TGTGCCAGCAGTTTAGGGCGGTATGGCTACACCTTC. This codes for CASSLGRYGYTF.

CDR3 nucleotides: TGTGCCAGCAGCTCTAACAACAGGGGGAACACTGAAGCTTTCTTT. This sequence encodes CASSSNNRGNTEAFF. The chain couples TRBV7-9 to TRBJ1-1; 7 bases agree with TRBD1. This CDR3 is 15 amino acids long. Looked up from germline, CDR1 is SEHNR and CDR2 is FQNEAQ (reference sequence). The V gene end was trimmed by 4 bases and the J gene end by 1 base; junction bases not matched to a gene: 6.

The V gene is TRBV27, the J gene TRBJ2-7, with D perhaps TRBD2 (5 bases). The CDR3 is made up of 16 amino acids. V lost 4 bases, J lost 1 base, and 17 bases lay in between. Germline V lookup: CDR1 MNHEY, CDR2 SMNVEV (reference sequence). The CDR3 DNA sequence: TGTGCCAGCAGTTGGTCCGTAGGGAGAAATTCCTACGAGCAGTACTTC. Protein: CASSWSVGRNSYEQYF.

This clonotype was found many times. The chain joins TRBV12-3 or TRBV12-4 to TRBJ1-4; 9 nucleotides line up with TRBD1. The CDR3 is 17 residues long. The V segment lost 3 bases and the J segment 1 base; nucleotides outside the gene matches: 6. Here the CDR3 DNA reads TGTGCCAGCAGTTTCTGGACAGGGGTGGAAACTAATGAAAAACTGTTTTTT. Translated: CASSFWTGVETNEKLFF.

The chain links TRBV29-1 to TRBJ1-4; D gene unclear. Trimming cost V 5 bases and J 8 bases, with 18 bases left between them. This CDR3 has 14 amino acids. CDR1 and CDR2 (germline): SQVTM, ANQGSEA. The CDR3 is CSVSAAGRGEKLFF. The CDR3 DNA follows: TGCAGCGTTTCCGCCGCCGGTCGTGGGGAAAAACTGTTTTTT.

The V gene is TRBV6-6, the J gene TRBJ2-3; 9 bases are shared with TRBD2. The V gene end was trimmed by 4 bases and the J gene end by 0 bases; junction bases not matched to a gene: 5. CDR1 and CDR2 from the germline V gene are MNHNY and SVGAGI (reference sequence). The CDR3 spans 16 residues. This chain's CDR3 is CASSSRTSASTDTQYF. The CDR3 DNA reads TGTGCCAGCAGTTCCCGGACTAGCGCTAGCACAGATACGCAGTATTTT.

The chain employs TRBV6-6 and TRBJ2-5; D is perhaps TRBD1 or TRBD2 (5 bases each). The V end was cut by 10 bases, the J end by 5 bases, with 14 bases between. Germline CDR1 reads MNHNY; CDR2 reads SVGAGI (reference sequence). The CDR3 is made up of 12 amino acids. The CDR3 DNA reads TGTGCCATCCAAGAGGGGCGGGAGACCCAGTACTTC. Its translation is CAIQEGRETQYF.

V and J are TRBV27 and TRBJ2-7; a weak D match, TRBD1 (6 bases). V lost 2 bases and J 1 base, leaving 12 bases between the germline ends. The germline V gene encodes CDR1 MNHEY and CDR2 SMNVEV (reference sequence). This CDR3 has 15 amino acids. CDR3 in amino acids: CASSLEVTGSYEQYF. The CDR3 coding sequence is TGTGCCAGCAGTTTAGAGGTGACAGGATCCTACGAGCAGTACTTC.

This clonotype was seen a few times. This chain joins TRBV4-3 and TRBJ1-1; no definite D call. Germline CDR1 reads LGHNA; CDR2 reads YSLEER. V was cut by 1 base and J by 4 bases, with 10 bases left in between. There are 14 residues in the CDR3. The CDR3 loop reads CASSQGSWVTEAFF. The CDR3 region has the DNA TGCGCCAGCAGCCAAGGGTCTTGGGTCACTGAAGCTTTCTTT.

V is TRBV7-9 and J is TRBJ1-2; TRBD1 agrees at 7 bases. The V gene end was trimmed by 4 bases and the J gene end by 4 bases; junction bases not matched to a gene: 6. The CDR3 totals 14 residues. CDR1 and CDR2 (germline): SEHNR, FQNEAQ (reference sequence). The CDR3 DNA is TGTGCCAGCAGCTACACAGGGGCCCGCTATGGCTACACCTTC. Protein product: CASSYTGARYGYTF.

The chain employs TRBV4-2 and TRBJ2-7, with D possibly TRBD1 on 5 matching bases. This CDR3 spans 14 amino acids. V lost 1 base and J 2 bases, leaving 9 bases between the germline ends. CDR1 LGHNA and CDR2 YNFKEQ come from the germline V gene. This CDR3 reads CASSQAGIAYEQYF. The CDR3 DNA follows: TGTGCCAGCAGCCAAGCAGGGATAGCCTACGAGCAGTACTTC.

This clonotype was recorded only once. This rearrangement joins TRBV27 to TRBJ2-7, with D possibly being TRBD1 (5 bases). Germline CDR1 reads MNHEY; CDR2 reads SMNVEV (reference sequence). Trimming removed 3 bases from V and 4 bases from J, with 13 bases in between. CDR3 length: 14 residues. The CDR3 DNA sequence: TGTGCCAGCAGTTTCAGGGCCCTCGCTTACGAGCAGTACTTC. Protein sequence: CASSFRALAYEQYF.

In this sample, this clonotype turned up a few times. The genes are TRBV7-9 and TRBJ2-1; D may correspond to TRBD1 or TRBD2 (5 bases each). CDR1 SEHNR and CDR2 FQNEAQ come from the germline V gene (reference sequence). The V gene lost 8 bases and the J gene lost 12 bases, with 17 bases spanning the gap. This CDR3 is built from 12 residues. The CDR3 coding sequence is TGTGCCAGCGGGGACGGAACCCTAGGGCAGTTCTTC. Translating gives CASGDGTLGQFF.

This clonotype was counted a few times. The chain carries TRBV27 and TRBJ2-5; D possibly matches TRBD1 or TRBD2 (5 bases each). Trimming stripped 0 bases from V and 1 base from J, with 9 bases between. The germline gives CDR1 MNHEY, CDR2 SMNVEV (reference sequence). CDR3 length equals 15 residues. In nucleotides, the CDR3 is TGTGCCAGCAGTTTATCGATCGGGGCCCAAGAGACCCAGTACTTC. It yields the protein CASSLSIGAQETQYF.

This clonotype occurred a few times. The chain has TRBV4-1 and TRBJ1-2; D perhaps matches TRBD1 (6 bases). The CDR3 is 16 residues long. The V end lost 3 bases, the J end lost 4 bases, and 18 bases lay between the germline ends. Germline V gene data show CDR1 as MGHRA and CDR2 as YSYEKL. In DNA, the CDR3 is TGCGCCAGCAGCCAGGAGAGACAGGCCGTATTCTATGGCTACACCTTC. Its protein product is CASSQERQAVFYGYTF.

This clonotype came up many times. This chain joins TRBV7-9 and TRBJ2-1; D ambiguous. Trimming left V 4 bases short and J 3 bases short, with 10 bases between. Germline V lookup: CDR1 SEHNR, CDR2 FQNEAQ (reference sequence). This CDR3 is 14 amino acids long. DNA for the CDR3: TGTGCCAGCAGCTCCGAGCGCCACTACAATGAGCAGTTCTTC. Amino acid sequence: CASSSERHYNEQFF.